This T cell receptor beta chain was identified during a study of T cells after posttransplantation cyclophosphamide. Study-wide points: After PTCy, TRB diversity resembled that of CNI/methotrexate controls. Donor CD8+ memory clones often dominated recipient blood repertoires at later times. Skin or GI-infiltrating T cells shared few TRB sequences with blood.

Cyclophosphamide on days +3 and +4 followed busulfan-fludarabine conditioning and a marrow graft. This clone was recorded a few times. No antigen is known for it. Produced via immunoSEQ multiplex PCR; TCRdb's table is partial and in-frame only. This table holds about 19,000 clones, roughly nine tenths found once. The receptor's source is a female patient in her 40s who received an allogeneic stem cell transplant from a related donor, was CMV-positive, and had no GVHD. Some T cells may originate from the graft donor. Specimen: PBMCs, collected after allogeneic stem cell transplant with posttransplant cyclophosphamide.

Here the CDR3 reads CATDREALSYEQYF. The CDR3 region has the DNA TGTGCCACAGACCGGGAGGCCCTCTCCTACGAGCAGTACTTC. The chain links TRBV6-6 to TRBJ2-7; 7 bases match TRBD2. The CDR3 is 14 amino acids. Trimming took 10 bases from V and 0 from J; bases not matched to a gene: 9. Germline CDR1 reads MNHNY; CDR2 reads SVGAGI (reference sequence).